This TCR beta chain comes out of a study of cytomegalovirus exposure and HLA in healthy donors. The ends were cut back, 0 bases at V and 1 base at J, with 9 bases in the middle. CDR1 ENHRY and CDR2 SYGVKD come from the germline V gene. The CDR3 runs 15 residues. Primers included in the PCR were 60 Vbeta and 13 Jbeta primers. Original processing notes: It was a later analysis that counted about 80 million unique TCR beta chains, of which around 11 million were shared. The table came from immunoSEQ multiplex PCR; TCRdb's copy has only in-frame clones and leaves some out. V, J and clone size are taken as reported in that table, and D and trimming were inferred from the DNA itself. The table lists just over 150,000 clones, 70% to 90% of them singletons.

The sample consisted of PBMCs. V gene TRBV10-3 combines with J gene TRBJ1-1; D remains ambiguous. The source is a man between 18 and 35 years old in good health and CMV-seropositive. The CDR3 loop is CAISESAQPNTEAFF. Here the CDR3 DNA reads TGTGCCATCAGTGAGTCGGCACAGCCGAACACTGAAGCTTTCTTT.